The clone carrying this TCR beta chain was seen a few times. These data originate in a study of blood T cell repertoires in COVID-19. At the level of the study: Acute and convalescent COVID-19 samples came from the United States, Italy and Spain. PBMCs, B-cell-depleted T cells, or T cells were the source of the cDNA or gDNA that made up the material.

Methods used by the authors: Using reference gene primer amplification, nucleated cell counts were estimated. Measured with immunoSEQ multiplex PCR; TCRdb has only the in-frame clones, and not every one. V and J calls and clone size come straight from that table; D and trimming were deduced from the DNA. The sample carries roughly 250,000 clones, 84% recorded once. Trimming pared 4 bases from V and 7 bases from J, leaving 8 bases between. The CDR3 extends over 13 amino acids. The germline gives CDR1 SGHTA, CDR2 FQGTGA. The source of this sequence is a human donor in a cohort sampled during active COVID-19. The sequenced sample was peripheral blood. J is TRBJ1-6 and V is TRBV7-3; D ambiguous. CDR3 bases: TGTGCCAGCAGCTGGGCCGACAATTCACCCCTCCACTTT. Its protein is CASSWADNSPLHF.